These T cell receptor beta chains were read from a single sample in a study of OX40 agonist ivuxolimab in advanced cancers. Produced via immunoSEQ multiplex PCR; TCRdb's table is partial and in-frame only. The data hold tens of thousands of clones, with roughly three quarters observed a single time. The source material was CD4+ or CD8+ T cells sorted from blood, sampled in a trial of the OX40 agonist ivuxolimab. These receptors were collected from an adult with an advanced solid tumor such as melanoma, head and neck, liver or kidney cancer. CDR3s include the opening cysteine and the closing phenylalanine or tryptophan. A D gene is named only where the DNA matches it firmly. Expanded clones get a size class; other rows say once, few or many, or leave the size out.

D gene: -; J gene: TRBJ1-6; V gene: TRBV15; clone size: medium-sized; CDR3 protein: CATSRRRQGNSPLHF; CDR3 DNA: TGTGCCACCAGCAGACGCCGCCAGGGGAATTCACCCCTCCACTTT
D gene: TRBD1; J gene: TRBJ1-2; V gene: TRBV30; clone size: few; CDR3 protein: CAWSGQGLYGYTF; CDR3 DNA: TGTGCCTGGAGTGGACAGGGGCTGTATGGCTACACCTTC
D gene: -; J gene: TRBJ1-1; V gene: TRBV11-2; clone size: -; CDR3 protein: CASSPARDNTEAFF; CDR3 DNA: TGTGCCAGCAGCCCAGCCAGGGATAACACTGAAGCTTTCTTT
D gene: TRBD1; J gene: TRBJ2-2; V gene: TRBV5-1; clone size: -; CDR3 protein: CASSDGQGSNTGELFF; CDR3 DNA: TGCGCCAGCAGCGACGGACAGGGTTCGAACACCGGGGAGCTGTTTTTT
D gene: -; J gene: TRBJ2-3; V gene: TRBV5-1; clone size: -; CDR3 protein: CASSLGSDTQYF; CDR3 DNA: TGCGCCAGCAGCTTGGGGTCAGATACGCAGTATTTT
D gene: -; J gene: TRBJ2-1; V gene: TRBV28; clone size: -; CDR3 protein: CASSPHGTNYNEQFF; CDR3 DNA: TGTGCCAGCAGTCCCCACGGGACAAACTACAATGAGCAGTTCTTC
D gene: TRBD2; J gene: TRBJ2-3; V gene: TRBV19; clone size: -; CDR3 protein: CASTASGRVGRDTQYF; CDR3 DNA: TGTGCCAGTACCGCTAGCGGGAGGGTCGGGAGAGATACGCAGTATTTT
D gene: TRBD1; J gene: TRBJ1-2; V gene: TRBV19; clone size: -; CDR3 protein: CASSVSGTGSYGYTF; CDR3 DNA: TGTGCCAGTAGTGTTTCCGGGACAGGGAGCTATGGCTACACCTTC
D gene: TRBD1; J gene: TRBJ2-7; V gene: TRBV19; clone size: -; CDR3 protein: CASSIIRDRAAEQYF; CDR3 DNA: TGTGCCAGTAGTATTATACGGGACAGGGCAGCCGAGCAGTACTTC
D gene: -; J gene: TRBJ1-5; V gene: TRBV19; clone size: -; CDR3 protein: CASSNYRTNQPQHF; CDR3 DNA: TGTGCCAGTAGCAACTACAGGACCAATCAGCCCCAGCATTTT
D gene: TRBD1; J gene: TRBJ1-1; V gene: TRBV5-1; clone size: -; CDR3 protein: CASSQDRADTEAFF; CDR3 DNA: TGCGCCAGCAGCCAGGACAGGGCCGACACTGAAGCTTTCTTT
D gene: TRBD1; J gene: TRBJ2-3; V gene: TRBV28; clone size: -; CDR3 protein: CATTPGDRVTQYF; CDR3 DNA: TGTGCCACCACTCCAGGGGACAGGGTTACGCAGTATTTT
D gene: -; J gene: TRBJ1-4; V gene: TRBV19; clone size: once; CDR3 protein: CARKLLQSRNEKLFF; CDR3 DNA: TGTGCCAGAAAATTGCTCCAGTCGAGAAATGAAAAACTGTTTTTT
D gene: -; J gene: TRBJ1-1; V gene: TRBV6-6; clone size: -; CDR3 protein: CASSYSRGSGAEAFF; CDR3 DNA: TGTGCCAGCAGTTACTCGAGGGGATCAGGCGCTGAAGCTTTCTTT
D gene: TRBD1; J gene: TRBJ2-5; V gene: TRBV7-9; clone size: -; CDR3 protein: CASSLRTGGSGETQYF; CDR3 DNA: TGTGCCAGCAGCCTCCGGACAGGGGGGAGTGGAGAGACCCAGTACTTC
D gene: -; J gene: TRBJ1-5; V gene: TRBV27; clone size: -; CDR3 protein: CASSQTYSNQPQHF; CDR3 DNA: TGTGCCAGCAGTCAAACTTATAGCAATCAGCCCCAGCATTTT
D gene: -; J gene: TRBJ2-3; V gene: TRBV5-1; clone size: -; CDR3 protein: CASSLVGTDNSDTQYF; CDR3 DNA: TGCGCCAGCAGCTTGGTCGGGACGGACAACTCAGATACGCAGTATTTT
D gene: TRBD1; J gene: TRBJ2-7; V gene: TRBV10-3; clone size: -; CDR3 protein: CAISETQGVEQYF; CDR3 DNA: TGTGCCATCAGTGAGACCCAGGGGGTGGAGCAGTACTTC
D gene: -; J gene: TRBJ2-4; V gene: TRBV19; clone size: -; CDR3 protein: CASRDRSKNIQYF; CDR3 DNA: TGTGCCTCTCGGGATCGTTCCAAAAACATTCAGTACTTC
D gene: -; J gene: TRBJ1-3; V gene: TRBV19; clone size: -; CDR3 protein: CASSIRPGNTIYF; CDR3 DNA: TGTGCCAGTAGTATCCGGCCGGGAAACACCATATATTTT
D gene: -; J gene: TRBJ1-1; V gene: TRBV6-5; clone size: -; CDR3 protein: CASSYSRGLQTEAFF; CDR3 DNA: TGTGCCAGCAGTTACTCGAGAGGGCTCCAAACTGAAGCTTTCTTT
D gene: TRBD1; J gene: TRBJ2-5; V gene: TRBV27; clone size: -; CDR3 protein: CASSLRGQVLGETQYF; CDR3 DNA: TGTGCCAGCAGTTTACGGGGACAGGTGTTGGGAGAGACCCAGTACTTC
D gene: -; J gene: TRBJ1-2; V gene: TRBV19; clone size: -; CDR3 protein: CASMGDRLYGYTF; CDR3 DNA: TGTGCCAGTATGGGGGACCGTCTCTATGGCTACACCTTC
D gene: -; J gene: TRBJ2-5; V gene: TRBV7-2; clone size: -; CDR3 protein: CASSSVSQETQYF; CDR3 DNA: TGTGCCAGCAGTAGCGTTAGCCAAGAGACCCAGTACTTC
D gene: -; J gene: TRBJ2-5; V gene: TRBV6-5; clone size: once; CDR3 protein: CASSPKWTNQETQYF; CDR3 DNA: TGTGCCAGCAGTCCCAAGTGGACAAACCAAGAGACCCAGTACTTC
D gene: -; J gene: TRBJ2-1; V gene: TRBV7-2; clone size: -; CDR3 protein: CASSRTQGGYEQFF; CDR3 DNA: TGTGCCAGCAGCCGGACTCAGGGGGGGTATGAGCAGTTCTTC
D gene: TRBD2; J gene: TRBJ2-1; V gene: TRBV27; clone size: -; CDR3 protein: CASSLAGGVNEQFF; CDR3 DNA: TGTGCCAGCAGTCTAGCGGGAGGGGTCAATGAGCAGTTCTTC
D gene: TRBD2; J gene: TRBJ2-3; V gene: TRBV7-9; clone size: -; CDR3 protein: CASSKREPRTDTQYF; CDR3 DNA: TGTGCCAGCAGCAAGCGGGAACCCCGCACAGATACGCAGTATTTT
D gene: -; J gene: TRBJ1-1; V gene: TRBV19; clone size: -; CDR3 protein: CASLGSMGTEAFF; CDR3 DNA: TGTGCCAGTCTCGGGTCGATGGGGACTGAAGCTTTCTTT
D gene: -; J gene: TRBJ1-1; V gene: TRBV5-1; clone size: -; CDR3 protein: CASSEVLQNTEAFF; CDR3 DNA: TGCGCCAGCAGCGAGGTACTCCAGAACACTGAAGCTTTCTTT
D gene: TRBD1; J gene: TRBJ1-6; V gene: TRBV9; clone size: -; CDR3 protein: CASSYRTGNSPLHF; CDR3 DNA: TGTGCCAGCAGCTACCGGACAGGGAATTCACCCCTCCACTTT
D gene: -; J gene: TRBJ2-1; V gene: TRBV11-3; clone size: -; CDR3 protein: CASSPGGVSNEQFF; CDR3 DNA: TGTGCCAGCAGCCCCGGCGGGGTTAGCAATGAGCAGTTCTTC
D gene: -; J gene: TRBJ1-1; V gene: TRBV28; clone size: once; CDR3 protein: CASSLRTAEAFF; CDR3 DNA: TGTGCCAGCAGTTTAAGGACAGCTGAAGCTTTCTTT
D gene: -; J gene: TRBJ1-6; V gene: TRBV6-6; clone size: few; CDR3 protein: CASGRQSSPLHF; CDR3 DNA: TGTGCCAGCGGCCGGCAGTCTTCACCCCTCCACTTT
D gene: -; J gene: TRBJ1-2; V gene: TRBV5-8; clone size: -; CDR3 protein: CASSLVSWGGYGYTF; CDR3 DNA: TGTGCCAGCAGCTTGGTTTCGTGGGGGGGCTATGGCTACACCTTC
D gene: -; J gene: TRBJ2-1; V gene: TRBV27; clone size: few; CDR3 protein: CASSYLGEQFF; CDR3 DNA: TGTGCCAGCAGTTACCTGGGTGAGCAGTTCTTC
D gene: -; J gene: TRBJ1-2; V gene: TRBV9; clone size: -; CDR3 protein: CASSPDQNYGYTF; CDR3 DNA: TGTGCCAGCAGCCCCGATCAGAACTATGGCTACACCTTC
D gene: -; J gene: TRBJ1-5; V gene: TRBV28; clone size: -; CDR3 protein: CASSFLGNLGSNQPQHF; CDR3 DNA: TGTGCCAGCAGTTTCCTAGGGAACTTGGGGAGCAATCAGCCCCAGCATTTT
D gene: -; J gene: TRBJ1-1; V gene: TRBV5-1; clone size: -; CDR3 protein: CASSFGRQTEAFF; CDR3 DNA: TGCGCCAGCAGCTTCGGGCGGCAGACTGAAGCTTTCTTT